One and the same sample provided the 24 T cell receptor beta chains below, sequenced in a study of breast tumors, draining lymph nodes, adjacent tissues. TCRdb reprocessed the multiplex PCR reads via MiXCR and lists one record per CDR3 protein. The table records under 150,000 distinct CDR3 sequences, 21% of them present only once. Breast cancer patients provided tissue from their axillary draining lymph nodes. Input material: axillary lymph node tissue. The receptors shown here come from a female donor with breast cancer. Some clones in this sample may be carry-over from other donors' samples.

For this clonotype: A much larger clone lies a single base off, so this may be a read error. CDR3 sequence reads: CASSRGRPTLSNQPQHF. CDR3 in DNA: TGTGCCAGCAGTCGGGGACGGCCAACATTAAGCAATCAGCCCCAGCATTTT. J is TRBJ1-5 and V is TRBV6-5; possibly TRBD1 for D (5 bases). Germline V gene data show CDR1 as MNHEY and CDR2 as SVGAGI. Trimming left V 5 bases short and J 1 base short, with 18 bases between. This CDR3 region has 17 residues.

Concerning this clonotype: A clone one base away is much larger, so this may be a read error. V is TRBV24-1 and J is TRBJ1-5, with 8 bases fitting TRBD1. The CDR3 is 14 amino acids. With 7 bases clipped from V and 5 bases from J, the junction kept 6 bases outside the gene matches. Germline V gives CDR1 KGHDR, CDR2 SFDVKD. The CDR3 region is CATSHQGAHQPQHF. The DNA for the CDR3 is TGTGCCACCAGCCATCAGGGGGCCCATCAGCCCCAGCATTTT.

In its sample, this clonotype was seen many times. The chain recombines TRBV19 with TRBJ1-2; 12 nucleotides line up with TRBD1. This CDR3 spans 14 amino acids. V trimming: 9 bases; J trimming: 2 bases; junction bases outside the gene matches: 4. Germline values: CDR1 LNHDA, CDR2 SQIVND (reference sequence). The CDR3 DNA is TGTGCCAGCCGGGACAGGGGGCTGAACTATGGCTACACCTTC. Protein product: CASRDRGLNYGYTF.

Of note for this clonotype: A read error is possible here, since a much larger clone lies one base away. The chain combines TRBV3-1 with TRBJ2-1; perhaps TRBD2 as D (5 bases). CDR3 size: 19 residues. Germline assignment: CDR1 LGHDT and CDR2 YNNKEL (reference sequence). V shed 4 bases and J shed 2 bases, with 24 bases lying between them. The CDR3 DNA reads TGTGCCAGCAGCCCCTCTCGTGGAAGGGAGCTCAGCGCCTACAATGAGCAGTTCTTC. Residues: CASSPSRGRELSAYNEQFF.

This clonotype was observed many times. This chain uses TRBV2 with TRBJ1-5; unclear D gene. Trimming left V 5 bases short and J 8 bases short, with 13 bases between. Germline values: CDR1 SNHLY, CDR2 FYNNEI. The CDR3 covers 13 residues. CDR3 amino acids: CASSPSGLEPQHF. DNA of the CDR3: TGTGCCAGCAGTCCTTCGGGTTTGGAGCCCCAGCATTTT.

This clonotype was seen at least ten times. The chain is built from TRBV3-1 and TRBJ1-2; the D gene is possibly TRBD1 (5 bases). V shed 1 base and J shed 7 bases, with 16 bases lying between them. The CDR3 has 15 residues. Germline CDR1 is LGHDT and CDR2 is YNNKEL (reference sequence). CDR3 residues: CASSQGRGRVRGYTF. DNA of the CDR3: TGTGCCAGCAGCCAAGGAAGGGGCAGGGTTCGTGGCTACACCTTC.

This clonotype appeared many times. V gene TRBV28 combines with J gene TRBJ2-7, with D unresolved. With 6 bases removed from V and 12 bases from J, the gap between germline ends came to 21 bases. The V gene's germline CDR1 is MDHEN and CDR2 SYDVKM. This CDR3 comprises 13 residues. CDR3 nucleotide sequence: TGTGCCAGCAGGTCCGTTAGACTTTCGGCGTGGTACTTC. Encoded protein: CASRSVRLSAWYF.

This clonotype was recorded many times. The chain is built from TRBV11-2 and TRBJ2-7; 10 positions match TRBD2. Trimming took 0 bases from V and 6 from J; bases not matched to a gene: 5. CDR3 size: 15 residues. Germline V lookup: CDR1 SGHAT, CDR2 FQNNGV. CDR3 bases: TGTGCCAGCAGCTTAGATCCTAGCGGGAGTGGCGAGCAGTACTTC. It encodes CASSLDPSGSGEQYF.

This clonotype has at least ten counts. This chain joins TRBV4-2 and TRBJ2-7, with 11 bases matching TRBD2. CDR1 LGHNA and CDR2 YNFKEQ come from the germline V gene. The CDR3 runs to 15 residues. Trimming cost V 1 base and J 3 bases; bases outside gene matches: 2. This CDR3 reads CASSQVTSGGYEQYF. The CDR3 nucleotides are TGTGCCAGCAGCCAAGTCACTAGCGGGGGCTACGAGCAGTACTTC.

This clonotype was observed many times. The rearrangement uses TRBV6-1 and TRBJ2-3; possibly TRBD1 for D (5 bases). CDR1 and CDR2 (germline): MNHNS, SASEGT. V lost 6 bases and J lost 6, with 13 bases in between. This CDR3 spans 13 amino acids. CDR3 coding DNA: TGTGCCAGCAGGCCTTATAGACAGGATACGCAGTATTTT. This sequence encodes CASRPYRQDTQYF.

This clonotype was detected many times. The V and J genes are TRBV28 and TRBJ2-7, with 11 nucleotides matching TRBD2. Trimming at V came to 3 bases and at J to 1 base, leaving 5 bases not matched to a gene. CDR3 length: 16 amino acids. Per germline, CDR1 MDHEN and CDR2 SYDVKM. The CDR3 loop is CASSFGSGRGSYEQYF. The CDR3 DNA is TGTGCCAGCAGTTTCGGTAGCGGGAGGGGGTCCTACGAGCAGTACTTC.

This clonotype was observed at least ten times. The rearrangement links TRBV5-5 to TRBJ2-7; 9 bases are shared with TRBD1. Germline assignment: CDR1 SGHKS and CDR2 YYEKEE (reference sequence). The ends lost 4 bases at V and 5 bases at J; junction bases unmatched: 7. This CDR3 comprises 14 residues. The CDR3 protein is CASSIGQGSDEQYF. Here the CDR3 DNA reads TGTGCCAGCAGCATAGGACAGGGGTCGGACGAGCAGTACTTC.

This clonotype was counted many times. This chain connects TRBV5-5 to TRBJ2-7; 9 bases are shared with TRBD2. Germline-derived CDR1 and CDR2 are SGHKS and YYEKEE (reference sequence). CDR3 length equals 15 residues. With 6 bases clipped from V and 6 bases from J, the junction kept 13 bases outside the gene matches. The CDR3 nucleotides read TGTGCCAGCACCATATCGGGACTAGCATCGGGCGAGCAGTACTTC. This encodes CASTISGLASGEQYF.

On this clonotype itself: A much larger clone is a single base away; this may be a read error. The rearrangement links TRBV20-1 to TRBJ2-1; 7 bases align to TRBD2. Looked up from germline, CDR1 is DFQATT and CDR2 is SNEGSKA (reference sequence). This CDR3 has 14 residues. The CDR3 sequence is CSAKPGRIYNEQSF. DNA of the CDR3: TGCAGTGCTAAACCCGGGAGGATCTACAATGAGCAGTCCTTC.

This clonotype was seen repeatedly, ten times or more. The chain employs TRBV5-5 and TRBJ2-3; 9 bases align to TRBD2. The CDR3 consists of 15 residues. CDR1 and CDR2 (germline): SGHKS, YYEKEE (reference sequence). Trimming at V came to 7 bases and at J to 0 bases, leaving 6 bases not matched to a gene. The CDR3 DNA sequence: TGTGCCAGCCGAACTAGCGGGTACAGCACAGATACGCAGTATTTT. Its translation is CASRTSGYSTDTQYF.

This clonotype was seen at least ten times. This rearrangement joins TRBV20-1 to TRBJ2-1; 7 bases line up with TRBD2. In germline, CDR1 is DFQATT, CDR2 SNEGSKA (reference sequence). V was pared by 6 bases and J by 3 bases, with 11 bases of the junction left unmatched. The CDR3 loop spans 15 amino acids. This CDR3 reads CSAAPPGLLYNEQFF. In nucleotides, the CDR3 is TGCAGTGCCGCGCCTCCGGGACTACTCTACAATGAGCAGTTCTTC.

Remarks on this clonotype: A read error is possible here, since a much larger clone lies one base away. The CDR3 spells CGSTPGGTGELFF. As DNA, the CDR3 is TGTGGCAGCACCCCTGGGGGGACCGGGGAGCTGTTTTTT. This sequence joins TRBV9 and TRBJ2-2; possible D gene TRBD2, 6 bases. The germline V gene encodes CDR1 SGDLS and CDR2 YYNGEE. This CDR3 has 13 amino acids.

The sample holds many counts of this clonotype. The gene calls are TRBV18 and TRBJ2-1; D unclear. Trimming stripped 2 bases from V and 8 bases from J, with 7 bases between. The CDR3 has 12 amino acids. The germline gives CDR1 KGHSH, CDR2 LQKENI. CDR3 residues: CASSPGSYEQFF. The CDR3 nucleotides are TGTGCCAGCTCACCAGGGTCCTATGAGCAGTTCTTC.

This clonotype was found a few times. This chain connects TRBV7-6 to TRBJ2-5; unclear D gene. The ends were cut back, 7 bases at V and 0 bases at J, with 12 bases in the middle. CDR1 is SGHVS and CDR2 is FNYEAQ in the germline V gene. The CDR3 runs 14 residues. As DNA, the CDR3 is TGTGCCAGCAACAAGGACGGGTACCAAGAGACCCAGTACTTC. It is translated as CASNKDGYQETQYF.

A word on this clonotype: With a much larger clone just one base away, this may be a read error. This chain connects TRBV12-3 or TRBV12-4 to TRBJ2-3; TRBD2 aligns across 7 bases. The CDR3 has 16 amino acids. Here the CDR3 reads CASGFGGRGSTDTQYF. The CDR3 DNA is TGTGCCAGCGGTTTCGGCGGGCGGGGGTCCACAGATACGCAGTATTTT.

This clonotype was picked up many times. The gene calls are TRBV20-1 and TRBJ2-2; weak D call: TRBD2 (5 bases). Germline CDR1 reads DFQATT; CDR2 reads SNEGSKA (reference sequence). There are 15 residues in the CDR3. V was cut by 6 bases and J by 6 bases, with 20 bases left in between. CDR3 region: CSAVPILAPSGELFF. The CDR3 DNA reads as TGCAGTGCCGTTCCCATTCTAGCTCCCTCCGGGGAGCTGTTTTTT.

The table lists this clonotype with many counts. This chain connects TRBV13 to TRBJ2-7; D may be TRBD2 (5 bases). V was cut by 8 bases and J by 4 bases, with 18 bases left in between. The CDR3 is made up of 14 amino acids. Germline-derived CDR1 and CDR2 are PRHDT and FYEKMQ (reference sequence). CDR3 in amino acids: CASQEGSRRYEQYF. The CDR3 DNA reads TGTGCCAGCCAGGAAGGGAGCAGGCGGTACGAGCAGTACTTC.

In this sample, this clonotype turned up many times. The gene calls are TRBV7-9 and TRBJ1-2, with D hard to call. The CDR3 extends over 17 amino acids. Trimming took off 4 bases at V and 0 bases at J, with 18 bases between the two ends. Germline CDR1 SEHNR, CDR2 FQNEAQ (reference sequence). The CDR3 DNA reads as TGTGCCAGCAGCTCCACCTGGGCGGAGGCACCTAACTATGGCTACACCTTC. The encoded protein is CASSSTWAEAPNYGYTF.

As regards this clonotype: This may be a read error, as it is one base from a much larger clone. The rearrangement links TRBV5-5 to TRBJ2-5, with 8 bases that match TRBD2. There are 17 residues in the CDR3. Germline CDR1 and CDR2: SGHKS and YYEKEE (reference sequence). Here the CDR3 reads CASSLGRGGWSGETRYF. CDR3 coding DNA: TGTGCCAGCAGCTTGGGTCGGGGGGGCTGGTCTGGGGAGACCCGGTACTTC.